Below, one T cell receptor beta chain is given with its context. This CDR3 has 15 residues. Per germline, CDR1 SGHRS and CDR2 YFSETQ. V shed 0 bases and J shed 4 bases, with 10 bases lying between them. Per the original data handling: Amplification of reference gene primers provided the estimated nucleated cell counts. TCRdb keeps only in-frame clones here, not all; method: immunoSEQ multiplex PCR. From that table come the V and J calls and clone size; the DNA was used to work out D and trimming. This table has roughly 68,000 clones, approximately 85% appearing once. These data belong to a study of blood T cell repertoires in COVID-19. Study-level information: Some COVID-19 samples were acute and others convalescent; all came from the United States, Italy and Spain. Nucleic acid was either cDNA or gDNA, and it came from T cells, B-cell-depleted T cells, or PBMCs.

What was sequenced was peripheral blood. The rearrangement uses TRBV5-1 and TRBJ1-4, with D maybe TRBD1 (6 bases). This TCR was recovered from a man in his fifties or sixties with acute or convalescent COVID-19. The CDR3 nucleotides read TGCGCCAGCAGCTTGGCCGGACAGCTTAATGAAAAACTGTTTTTT. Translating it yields CASSLAGQLNEKLFF.